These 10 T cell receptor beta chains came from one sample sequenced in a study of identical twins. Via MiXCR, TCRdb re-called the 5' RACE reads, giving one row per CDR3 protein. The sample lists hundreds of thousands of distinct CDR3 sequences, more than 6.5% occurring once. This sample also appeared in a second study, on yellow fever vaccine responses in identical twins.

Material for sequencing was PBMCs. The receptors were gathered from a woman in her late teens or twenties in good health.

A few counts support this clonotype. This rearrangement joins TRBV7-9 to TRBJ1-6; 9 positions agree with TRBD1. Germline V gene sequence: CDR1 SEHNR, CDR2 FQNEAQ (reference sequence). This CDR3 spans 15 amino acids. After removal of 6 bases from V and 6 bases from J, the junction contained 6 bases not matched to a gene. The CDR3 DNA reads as TGTGCCAGCAGGGAGCCGGGACAGGGTAATTCACCCCTCCACTTT. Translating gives CASREPGQGNSPLHF.

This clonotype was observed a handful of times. CDR3 sequence (DNA): TGTGCCAGCAGCTTAGGTTTGGTGGGGGGGCAAGAGACCCAGTACTTC. The encoded protein is CASSLGLVGGQETQYF. The V and J genes are TRBV7-2 and TRBJ2-5; 7 positions agree with TRBD2. CDR1 is SGHTA and CDR2 is FQGNSA in the germline V gene. Trimming at V came to 1 base and at J to 2 bases, leaving 7 bases not matched to a gene. This CDR3 region has 16 residues.

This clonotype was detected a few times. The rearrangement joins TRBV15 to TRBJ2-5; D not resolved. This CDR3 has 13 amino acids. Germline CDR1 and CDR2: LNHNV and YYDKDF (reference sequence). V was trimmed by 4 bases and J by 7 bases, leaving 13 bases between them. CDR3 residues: CATSTRASATQYF. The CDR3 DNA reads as TGTGCCACCAGCACCCGCGCCTCGGCGACCCAGTACTTC.

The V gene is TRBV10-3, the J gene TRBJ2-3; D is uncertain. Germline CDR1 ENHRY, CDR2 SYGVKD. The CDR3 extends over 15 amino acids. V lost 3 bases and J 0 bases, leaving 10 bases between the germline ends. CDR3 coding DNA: TGTGCCATCAGTGATACTGGCTCCAGCACAGATACGCAGTATTTT. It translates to CAISDTGSSTDTQYF.

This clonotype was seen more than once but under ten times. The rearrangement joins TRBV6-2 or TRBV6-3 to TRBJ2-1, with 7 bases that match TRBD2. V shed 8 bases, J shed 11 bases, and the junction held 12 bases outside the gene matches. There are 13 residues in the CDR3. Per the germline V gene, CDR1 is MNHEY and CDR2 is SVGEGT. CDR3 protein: CASERGMTGKQFF. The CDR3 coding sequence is TGTGCCAGCGAGCGGGGAATGACGGGGAAGCAGTTCTTC.

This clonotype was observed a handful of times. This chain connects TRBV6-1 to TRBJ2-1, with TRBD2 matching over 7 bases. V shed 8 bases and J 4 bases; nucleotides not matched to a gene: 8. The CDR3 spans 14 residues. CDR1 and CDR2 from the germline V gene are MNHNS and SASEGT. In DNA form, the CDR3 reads TGTGCCAGCTCGAAGAGCGGGGTTTACAATGAGCAGTTCTTC. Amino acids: CASSKSGVYNEQFF.

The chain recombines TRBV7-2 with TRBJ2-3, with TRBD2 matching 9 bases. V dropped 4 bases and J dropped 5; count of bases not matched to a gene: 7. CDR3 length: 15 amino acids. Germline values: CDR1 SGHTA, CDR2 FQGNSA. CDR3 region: CASSSGLARGDTQYF. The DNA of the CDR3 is TGTGCCAGCAGCTCCGGACTAGCGAGAGGAGATACGCAGTATTTT.

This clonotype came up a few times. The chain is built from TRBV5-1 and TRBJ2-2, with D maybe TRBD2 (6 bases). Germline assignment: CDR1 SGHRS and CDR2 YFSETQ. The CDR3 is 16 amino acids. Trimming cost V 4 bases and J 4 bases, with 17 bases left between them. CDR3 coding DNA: TGCGCCAGCAGCCGCGGGACGGAACAAGTCACCGGGGAGCTGTTTTTT. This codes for CASSRGTEQVTGELFF.

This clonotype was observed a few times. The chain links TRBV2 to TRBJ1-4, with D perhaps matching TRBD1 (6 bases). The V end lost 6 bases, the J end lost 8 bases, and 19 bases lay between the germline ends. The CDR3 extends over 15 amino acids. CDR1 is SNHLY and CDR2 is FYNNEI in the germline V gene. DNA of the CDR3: TGTGCCAGCAGCACCAGGGGAGGGGGGACGGAAAAACTGTTTTTT. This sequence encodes CASSTRGGGTEKLFF.

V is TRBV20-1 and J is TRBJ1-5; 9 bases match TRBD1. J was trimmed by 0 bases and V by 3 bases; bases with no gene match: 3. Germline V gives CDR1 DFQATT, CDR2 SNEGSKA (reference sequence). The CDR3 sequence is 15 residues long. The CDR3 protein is CSARGQGLSNQPQHF. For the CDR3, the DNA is TGCAGTGCTAGGGGACAGGGACTTAGCAATCAGCCCCAGCATTTT.